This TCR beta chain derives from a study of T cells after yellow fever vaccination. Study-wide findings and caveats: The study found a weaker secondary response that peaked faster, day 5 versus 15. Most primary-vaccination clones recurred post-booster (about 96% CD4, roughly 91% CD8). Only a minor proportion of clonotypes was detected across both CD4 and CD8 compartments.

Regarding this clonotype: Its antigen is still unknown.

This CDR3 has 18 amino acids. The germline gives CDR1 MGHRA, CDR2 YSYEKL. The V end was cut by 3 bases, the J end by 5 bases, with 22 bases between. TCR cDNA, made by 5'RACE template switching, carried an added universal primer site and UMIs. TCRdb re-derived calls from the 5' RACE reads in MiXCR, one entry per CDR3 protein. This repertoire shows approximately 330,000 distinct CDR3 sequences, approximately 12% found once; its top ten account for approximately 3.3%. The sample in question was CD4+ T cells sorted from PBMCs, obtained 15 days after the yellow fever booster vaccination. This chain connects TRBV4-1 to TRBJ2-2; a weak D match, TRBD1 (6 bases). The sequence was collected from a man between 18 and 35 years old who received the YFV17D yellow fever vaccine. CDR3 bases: TGCGCCAGCAGCCAGAACAGAGGGACAAAGGTTGAGACCGGGGAGCTGTTTTTT. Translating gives CASSQNRGTKVETGELFF.